Each of the 15 T cell receptor beta chains below was sequenced from the same sample in a study of OX40 agonist ivuxolimab in advanced cancers. Sequencing used immunoSEQ multiplex PCR; TCRdb keeps in-frame clones, though not all of them. Of about 77,000 clones listed, around 86% are singletons. The specimen comprised CD4+ or CD8+ T cells sorted from blood, sampled in a trial of the OX40 agonist ivuxolimab. Receptors were obtained from an adult with an advanced solid tumor such as melanoma, head and neck, liver or kidney cancer.

J is TRBJ1-5 and V is TRBV5-1, with 7 bases identical to TRBD1. The CDR3 length is 15 residues. The V gene end was trimmed by 0 bases and the J gene end by 3 bases; junction bases not matched to a gene: 3. Germline CDR1 is SGHRS and CDR2 is YFSETQ. CDR3: CASSLGQGNNQPQHF. CDR3 nucleotide sequence: TGCGCCAGCAGCTTGGGACAGGGCAACAATCAGCCCCAGCATTTT.

As DNA, the CDR3 is TGCGCCAGCAGCTTGGGACAGGGGGGTACTAGCGGTTACAATGAGCAGTTCTTC. This sequence encodes CASSLGQGGTSGYNEQFF. The chain links TRBV5-1 to TRBJ2-1; maybe TRBD1 (9 bases). Germline values: CDR1 SGHRS, CDR2 YFSETQ. The CDR3 extends over 18 amino acids. V was cut by 0 bases and J by 4 bases, with 20 bases left in between.

In nucleotides, the CDR3 is TGTGCCAGCAGCGTCGACAGGGGGCGTAGCGAGCAGTACTTC. Protein: CASSVDRGRSEQYF. This rearrangement joins TRBV9 to TRBJ2-7, with 10 nucleotides matching TRBD1. The CDR3 loop spans 14 amino acids. CDR1 and CDR2 (germline): SGDLS, YYNGEE. The V gene end was trimmed by 2 bases and the J gene end by 6 bases; junction bases not matched to a gene: 5.

The J gene is TRBJ2-2, the V gene TRBV4-3; D perhaps matches TRBD2 (5 bases). V lost 0 bases and J lost 6, with 14 bases in between. Germline CDR1 is LGHNA and CDR2 is YSLEER. This CDR3 contains 16 residues. This chain's CDR3 is CASSQDHAGRAGELFF. In nucleotides, the CDR3 is TGCGCCAGCAGCCAAGATCACGCGGGTCGGGCCGGGGAGCTGTTTTTT.

The V call is TRBV7-8, the J call TRBJ1-5; D possibly corresponds to TRBD1 (6 bases). The CDR3 has 16 residues. Deletions cut 1 base from V and 6 bases from J, with 16 bases between. CDR1 is SGHVS and CDR2 is FQNEAQ in the germline V gene. The CDR3 sequence: CASSLVGAGASQPQHF. In DNA form, the CDR3 reads TGTGCCAGCAGCTTAGTAGGGGCAGGGGCGAGTCAGCCCCAGCATTTT.

The sample holds one count of this clone. The chain links TRBV7-9 to TRBJ2-4; 7 nucleotides agree with TRBD1. Trimming cost V 4 bases and J 1 base; bases outside gene matches: 13. From germline, CDR1 is SEHNR and CDR2 FQNEAQ (reference sequence). This CDR3 contains 18 residues. Written as DNA, the CDR3 is TGTGCCAGCAGCTGGGACAGACCGACGGGTCGCGCCAAAAACATTCAGTACTTC. Translated, it gives CASSWDRPTGRAKNIQYF.

The chain couples TRBV9 to TRBJ2-2; D is possibly TRBD1 (5 bases). The CDR3 contains 16 residues. The V gene lost 1 base and the J gene lost 3 bases, with 13 bases spanning the gap. Germline V gene lookup returns CDR1 SGDLS and CDR2 YYNGEE. In DNA, the CDR3 is TGTGCCAGCAGCGTATATGCAGGGTATCACACCGGGGAGCTGTTTTTT. This gives the protein CASSVYAGYHTGELFF.

The gene calls are TRBV15 and TRBJ2-7; 8 bases map to TRBD2. Germline V lookup: CDR1 LNHNV, CDR2 YYDKDF (reference sequence). Losses at the gene ends were 6 bases for V and 0 bases for J; bases not matched to a gene: 10. The CDR3 is 16 amino acids. The CDR3, as DNA: TGTGCCACCAGTAGACCGACTAGCGCGAGCTCCTACGAGCAGTACTTC. It codes for CATSRPTSASSYEQYF.

The CDR3: CASSQAVFGGQGARGNQPQHF. The DNA of the CDR3 is TGCGCCAGCAGCCAAGCGGTGTTCGGGGGACAGGGGGCTAGGGGCAATCAGCCCCAGCATTTT. The J gene is TRBJ1-5, the V gene TRBV4-3; TRBD1 aligns across 12 bases. The CDR3 runs to 21 residues. V lost 1 base to trimming and J lost 2 bases; unmatched junction nucleotides: 15. From germline, CDR1 is LGHNA and CDR2 YSLEER.

This clone was seen just once. V and J are TRBV19 and TRBJ2-2, with TRBD2 as a possible D gene (7 bases). CDR1 and CDR2 from the germline V gene are LNHDA and SQIVND (reference sequence). CDR3 size: 19 residues. V was shortened by 2 bases and J by 1 base, with 20 bases between the two germline ends. In nucleotides, the CDR3 is TGTGCCAGTAGTATACCCCCTCGGGGGGCTTTTGGGAACACCGGGGAGCTGTTTTTT. This codes for CASSIPPRGAFGNTGELFF.

In DNA, the CDR3 is TGCGCCAGCAGTCGGGCTAGCGGGAAAGATACGCAGTATTTT. Its protein is CASSRASGKDTQYF. The chain is built from TRBV10-1 and TRBJ2-3; TRBD2 matches 9 bases. CDR1 and CDR2 from the germline V gene are WNHNN and SYGVQD (reference sequence). The CDR3 consists of 14 residues. Trimming cost V 5 bases and J 5 bases; bases outside gene matches: 5.

This sequence joins TRBV7-9 and TRBJ1-2, with 8 bases lining up with TRBD1. This CDR3 is 18 amino acids long. Per germline, CDR1 SEHNR and CDR2 FQNEAQ (reference sequence). Trimming took 7 bases from V and 2 from J; bases not matched to a gene: 18. CDR3 bases: TGTGCCAGCACCGCCTCCGGGACAGGCCTAGGAAGGAACTATGGCTACACCTTC. Translated: CASTASGTGLGRNYGYTF.

This clone has a single count. Written as DNA, the CDR3 is TGTGCCAGCAGCCCCTCGGGGGCGGGAGTGTTCTCCTACAATGAGCAGTTCTTC. This translates into CASSPSGAGVFSYNEQFF. The genes are TRBV7-2 and TRBJ2-1, with D possibly TRBD2 on 7 matching bases. V shed 5 bases and J shed 0 bases, with 20 bases lying between them. The germline CDR1 and CDR2 sequences are SGHTA and FQGNSA. The length of the CDR3 is 18 residues.

This chain joins TRBV5-1 and TRBJ1-2, with D tentatively TRBD1 (6 bases). V shed 2 bases and J shed 4 bases, with 15 bases lying between them. The germline CDR1 and CDR2 sequences are SGHRS and YFSETQ. The CDR3 extends over 15 amino acids. As DNA, the CDR3 is TGCGCCAGCAGCTTAAACAGACAGGTTGGCTATGGCTACACCTTC. Amino acids: CASSLNRQVGYGYTF.

This clone has a handful of counts. The chain recombines TRBV19 with TRBJ2-1; TRBD2 matches at 7 bases. The V and J ends lost 1 base and 2 bases, in that order; junction bases with no gene match: 5. Germline CDR1 LNHDA, CDR2 SQIVND (reference sequence). CDR3 size: 16 residues. CDR3 sequence: CASSIGSSGPYNEQFF. The CDR3 DNA reads as TGTGCCAGTAGTATAGGATCTAGCGGCCCCTACAATGAGCAGTTCTTC.